Described below is a single T cell receptor (beta chain) sequence and its context. The ends were cut back, 3 bases at V and 3 bases at J, with 13 bases in the middle. The CDR3 consists of 14 residues. Germline loops: CDR1 DFQATT, CDR2 SNEGSKA (reference sequence). The sample is drawn from a study of blood T cells in healthy people across ages. A sample-barcoded 5' primer and a J-beta primer mix were used in a second PCR of about 7 to 11 cycles. Each cDNA molecule, via a template-switch adaptor with 12 random nucleotides, was tagged. MiXCR, applied by TCRdb to the 5' RACE reads, yields one record per CDR3 protein. The table records 750,000 to 1,000,000 distinct CDR3 sequences, roughly 29% of them present only once. The same specimen was also included in a second study, on T cells of mothers and their children.

Sequencing input: blood. This receptor was obtained from a woman between 35 and 50 years old in good health. This chain connects TRBV20-1 to TRBJ2-3; possible D gene TRBD2, 5 bases. The DNA of the CDR3 is TGCAGTGCTAGGCGTTCCGGCGGGACAGATACGCAGTATTTT. Translating gives CSARRSGGTDTQYF.